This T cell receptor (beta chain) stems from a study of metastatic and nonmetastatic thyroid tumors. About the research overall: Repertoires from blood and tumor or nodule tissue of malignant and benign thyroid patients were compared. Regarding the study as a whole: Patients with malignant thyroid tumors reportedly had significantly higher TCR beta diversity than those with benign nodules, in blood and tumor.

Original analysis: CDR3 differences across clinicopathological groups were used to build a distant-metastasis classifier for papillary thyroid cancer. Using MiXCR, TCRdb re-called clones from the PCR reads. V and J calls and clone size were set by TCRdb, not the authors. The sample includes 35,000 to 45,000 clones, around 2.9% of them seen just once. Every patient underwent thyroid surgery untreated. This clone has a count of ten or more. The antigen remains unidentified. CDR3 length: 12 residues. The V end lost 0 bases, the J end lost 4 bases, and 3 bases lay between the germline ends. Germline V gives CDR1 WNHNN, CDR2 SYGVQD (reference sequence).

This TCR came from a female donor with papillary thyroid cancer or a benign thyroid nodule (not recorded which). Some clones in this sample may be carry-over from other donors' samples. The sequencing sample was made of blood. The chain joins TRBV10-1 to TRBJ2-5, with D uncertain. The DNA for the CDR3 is TGCGCCAGCAGTGAGTCTGGAGAGACCCAGTACTTC. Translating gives CASSESGETQYF.